The 2 T cell receptor beta chains below all came from one sample that was sequenced in a study of blood T cells in healthy people across ages (dated by TCRdb to the mid-2010s). The method was 5' RACE. Sequencing used an Illumina HiSeq 2500. The second PCR ran for roughly 6 to 11 cycles and used a J-beta primer mix along with a sample-barcoded 5' primer. TCRdb's own reprocessing of the public reads used fastp at Q25 and MiXCR and kept productive beta chains. Merged by CDR3 protein, the rows form single entries marked with the most common genes and DNA. The sample table shows 700,000 or so distinct CDR3 sequences, and roughly 43% are seen once. The ten top clones hold about 32% of the sample. The sequenced sample was blood. The receptors were gathered from an older man in good health.

V gene TRBV29-1 combines with J gene TRBJ2-1, with a tentative D call TRBD2 (6 bases). Trimming took 1 base from V and 8 from J, leaving 9 bases between them. The length of the CDR3 is 12 residues. In germline, CDR1 is SQVTM, CDR2 ANQGSEA. The CDR3 sequence: CSVEGGGYEQFF. The CDR3 coding sequence is TGCAGCGTTGAAGGTGGGGGGTATGAGCAGTTCTTC.

V gene TRBV10-3 combines with J gene TRBJ2-1, with 8 nucleotides matching TRBD2. This CDR3 is 13 amino acids long. V lost 3 bases and J lost 10; bases outside the gene matches: 5. In germline, CDR1 is ENHRY, CDR2 SYGVKD. The CDR3 reads CAISDQAGVEQFF. For the CDR3, the DNA is TGTGCCATCAGTGACCAAGCGGGAGTGGAGCAGTTCTTC.